The present TCR beta chain was sequenced within a study of T cells in Graves' hyperthyroidism and ophthalmopathy. Overall study: Blood was drawn when the patient was first diagnosed and still untreated.

This clonotype came up a few times. Amplification targeted TCR beta CDR3 regions from RNA transcripts. First-round RT-PCR targeting the TCR CDR3 was performed with the HTBI primer set. TCRdb processed the multiplex PCR reads anew with MiXCR; each CDR3 protein has one entry. The profile shows about 770,000 distinct CDR3 sequences, 18% of them singletons. The sequencing sample was made of blood. The TCR sequence derives from a woman aged 45-60 years with Graves' hyperthyroidism that later progressed to Graves' ophthalmopathy.

CDR3 protein: CASSIVYNEQFF. The DNA of the CDR3 is TGTGCCAGTAGTATAGTATACAATGAGCAGTTCTTC. The rearrangement joins TRBV19 to TRBJ2-1; D call uncertain. The CDR3 contains 12 residues. Germline CDR1 is LNHDA and CDR2 is SQIVND (reference sequence). Trimming removed 1 base at V and 4 bases at J, with 2 bases between.